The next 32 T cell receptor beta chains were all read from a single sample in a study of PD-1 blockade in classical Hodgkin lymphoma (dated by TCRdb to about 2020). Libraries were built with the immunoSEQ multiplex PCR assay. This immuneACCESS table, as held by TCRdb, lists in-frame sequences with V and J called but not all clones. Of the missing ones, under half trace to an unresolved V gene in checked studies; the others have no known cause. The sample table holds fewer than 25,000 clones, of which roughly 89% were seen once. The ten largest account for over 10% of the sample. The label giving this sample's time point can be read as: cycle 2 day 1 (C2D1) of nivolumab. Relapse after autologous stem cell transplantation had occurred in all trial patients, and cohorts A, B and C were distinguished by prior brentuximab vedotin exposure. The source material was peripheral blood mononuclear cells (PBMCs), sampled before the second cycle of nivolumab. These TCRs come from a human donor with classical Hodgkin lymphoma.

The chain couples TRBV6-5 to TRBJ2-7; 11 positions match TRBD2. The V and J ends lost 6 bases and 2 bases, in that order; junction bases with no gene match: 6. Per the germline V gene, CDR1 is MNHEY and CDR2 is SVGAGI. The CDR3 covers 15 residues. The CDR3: CASSPLAGGAYEQYF. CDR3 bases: TGTGCCAGCAGCCCGCTAGCGGGGGGTGCCTACGAGCAGTACTTC.

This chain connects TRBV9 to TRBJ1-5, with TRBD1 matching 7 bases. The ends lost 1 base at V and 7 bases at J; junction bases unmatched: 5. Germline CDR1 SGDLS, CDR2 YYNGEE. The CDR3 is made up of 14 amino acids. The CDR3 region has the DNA TGTGCCAGCAGCGTATCAACAGGGGACCAGCCCCAGCATTTT. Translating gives CASSVSTGDQPQHF. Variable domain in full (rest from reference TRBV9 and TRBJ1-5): DSGVTQTPKHLITATGQRVTLRCSPRSGDLSVYWYQQSLDQGLQFLIQYYNGEERAKGNILERFSAQQFPDLHSELNLSSLELGDSALYFCASSVSTGDQPQHFGDGTRLSIL.

The CDR3 region is CARSLSDSSGNTIYF. In DNA, the CDR3 is TGTGCCAGAAGCTTATCCGACAGCTCTGGAAACACCATATATTTT. V and J are TRBV7-5 and TRBJ1-3; TRBD1, the D gene given by the table, was not confirmed from the DNA. TRBV7-5 is shown as a pseudogene. The CDR3 contains 15 residues.

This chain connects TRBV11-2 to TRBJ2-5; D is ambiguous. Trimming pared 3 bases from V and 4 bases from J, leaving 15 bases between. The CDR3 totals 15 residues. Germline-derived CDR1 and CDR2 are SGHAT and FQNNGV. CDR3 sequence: CASSFQEEARETQYF. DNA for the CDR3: TGTGCCAGCAGCTTCCAGGAAGAGGCACGAGAGACCCAGTACTTC.

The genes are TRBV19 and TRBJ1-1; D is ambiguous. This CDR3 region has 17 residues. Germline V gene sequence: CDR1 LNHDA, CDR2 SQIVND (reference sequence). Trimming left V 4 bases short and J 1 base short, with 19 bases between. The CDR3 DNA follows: TGTGCCAGTAGTACGTGGACGGGCGTATATACGAACACTGAAGCTTTCTTT. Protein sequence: CASSTWTGVYTNTEAFF.

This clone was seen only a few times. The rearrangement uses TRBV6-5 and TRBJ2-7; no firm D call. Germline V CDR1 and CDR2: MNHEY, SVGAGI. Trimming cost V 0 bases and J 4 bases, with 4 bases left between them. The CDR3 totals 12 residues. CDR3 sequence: CASSYSKYEQYF. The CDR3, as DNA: TGTGCCAGCAGTTACTCGAAATACGAGCAGTACTTC.

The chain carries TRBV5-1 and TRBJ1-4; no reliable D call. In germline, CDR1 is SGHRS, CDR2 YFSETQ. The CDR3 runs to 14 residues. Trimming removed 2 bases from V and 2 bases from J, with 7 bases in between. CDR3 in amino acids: CASSLDTTNEKLFF. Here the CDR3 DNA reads TGCGCCAGCAGCTTAGACACCACTAATGAAAAACTGTTTTTT.

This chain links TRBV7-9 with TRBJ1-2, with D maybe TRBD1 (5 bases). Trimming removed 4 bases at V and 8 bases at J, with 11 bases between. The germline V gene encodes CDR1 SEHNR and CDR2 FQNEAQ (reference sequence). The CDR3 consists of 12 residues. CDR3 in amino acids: CASSWVGGGYTF. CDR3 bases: TGTGCCAGCAGCTGGGTCGGGGGAGGCTACACCTTC.

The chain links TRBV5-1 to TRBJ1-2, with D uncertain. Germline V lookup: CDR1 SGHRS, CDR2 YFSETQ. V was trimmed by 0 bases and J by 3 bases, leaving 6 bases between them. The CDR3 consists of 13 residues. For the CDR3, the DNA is TGCGCCAGCAGCTTGGAGCCAGACTATGGCTACACCTTC. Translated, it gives CASSLEPDYGYTF.

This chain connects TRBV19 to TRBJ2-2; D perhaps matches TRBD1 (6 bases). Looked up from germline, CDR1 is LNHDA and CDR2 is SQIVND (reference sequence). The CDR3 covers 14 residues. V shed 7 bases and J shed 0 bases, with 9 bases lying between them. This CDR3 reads CASMYRANTGELFF. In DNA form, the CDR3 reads TGTGCCAGTATGTACAGGGCGAACACCGGGGAGCTGTTTTTT.

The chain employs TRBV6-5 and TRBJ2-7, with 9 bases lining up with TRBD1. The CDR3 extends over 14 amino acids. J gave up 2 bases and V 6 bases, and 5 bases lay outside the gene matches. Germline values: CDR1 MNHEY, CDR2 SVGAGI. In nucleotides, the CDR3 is TGTGCCAGCAGATCCGGGACAGGGACCTACGAGCAGTACTTC. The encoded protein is CASRSGTGTYEQYF.

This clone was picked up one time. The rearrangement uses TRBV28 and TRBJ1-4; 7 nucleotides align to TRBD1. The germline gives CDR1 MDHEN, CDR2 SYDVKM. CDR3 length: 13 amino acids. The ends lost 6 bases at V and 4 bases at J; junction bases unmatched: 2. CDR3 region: CASRGQINEKLFF. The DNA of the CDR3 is TGTGCCAGCAGGGGACAGATTAATGAAAAACTGTTTTTT. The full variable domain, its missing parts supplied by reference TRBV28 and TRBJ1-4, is DVKVTQSSRYLVKRTGEKVFLECVQDMDHENMFWYRQDPGLGLRLIYFSYDVKMKEKGDIPEGYSVSREKKERFSLILESASTNQTSMYLCASRGQINEKLFFGSGTQLSVL.

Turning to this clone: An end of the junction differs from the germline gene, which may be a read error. The CDR3 loop is CASSLEGSRTNDQFF. Written as DNA, the CDR3 is TGTGCCAGCAGTCTTGAGGGGAGCAGAACCAATGATCAGTTCTTC. This rearrangement joins TRBV2 to TRBJ2-1; either TRBD1 or TRBD2 may supply D (5 bases each). There are 15 residues in the CDR3. Germline V gives CDR1 SNHLY, CDR2 FYNNEI.

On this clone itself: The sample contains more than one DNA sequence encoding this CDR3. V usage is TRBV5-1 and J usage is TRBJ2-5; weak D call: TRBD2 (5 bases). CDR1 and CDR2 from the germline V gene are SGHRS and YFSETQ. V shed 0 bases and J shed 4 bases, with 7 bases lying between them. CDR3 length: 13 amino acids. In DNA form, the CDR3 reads TGCGCCAGCAGCTTGGGGGCGGGAGAGACCCAGTACTTC. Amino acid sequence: CASSLGAGETQYF.

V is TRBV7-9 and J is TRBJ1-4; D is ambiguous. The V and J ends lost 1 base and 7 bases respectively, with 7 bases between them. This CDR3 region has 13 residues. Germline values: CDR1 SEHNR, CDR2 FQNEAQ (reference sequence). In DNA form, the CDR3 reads TGTGCCAGCAGCTTAGGAAGCGGTGAAAAACTGTTTTTT. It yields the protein CASSLGSGEKLFF.

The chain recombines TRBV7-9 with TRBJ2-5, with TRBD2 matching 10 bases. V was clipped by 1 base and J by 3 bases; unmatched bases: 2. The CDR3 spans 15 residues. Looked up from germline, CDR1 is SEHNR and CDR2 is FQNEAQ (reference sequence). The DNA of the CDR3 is TGTGCCAGCAGCTTAGGGACTAGCGGCAAAGAGACCCAGTACTTC. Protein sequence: CASSLGTSGKETQYF.

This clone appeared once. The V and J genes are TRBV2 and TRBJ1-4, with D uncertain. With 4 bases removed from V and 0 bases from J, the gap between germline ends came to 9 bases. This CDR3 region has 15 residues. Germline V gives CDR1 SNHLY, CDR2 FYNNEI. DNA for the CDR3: TGTGCCAGCAGTGGCTCACTTGCAACTAATGAAAAACTGTTTTTT. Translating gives CASSGSLATNEKLFF.

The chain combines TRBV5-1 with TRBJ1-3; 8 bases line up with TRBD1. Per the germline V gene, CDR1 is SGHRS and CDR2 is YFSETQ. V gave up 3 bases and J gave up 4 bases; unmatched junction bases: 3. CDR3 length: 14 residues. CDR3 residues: CASSSGTGGNTIYF. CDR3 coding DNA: TGCGCCAGCAGCTCCGGGACAGGAGGAAACACCATATATTTT.

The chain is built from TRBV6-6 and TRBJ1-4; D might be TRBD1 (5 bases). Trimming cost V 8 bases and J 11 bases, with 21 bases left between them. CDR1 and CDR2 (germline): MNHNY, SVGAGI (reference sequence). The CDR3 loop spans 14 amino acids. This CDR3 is CASLDSPQTPKLFF. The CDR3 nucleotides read TGTGCCAGCTTAGACAGTCCCCAAACCCCCAAACTGTTTTTT.

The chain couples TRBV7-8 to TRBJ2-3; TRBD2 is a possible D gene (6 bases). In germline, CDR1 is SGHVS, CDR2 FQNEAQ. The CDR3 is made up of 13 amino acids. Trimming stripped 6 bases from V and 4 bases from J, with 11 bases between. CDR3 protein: CASRWTNSDTQYF. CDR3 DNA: TGTGCCAGCAGGTGGACTAATTCAGATACGCAGTATTTT.

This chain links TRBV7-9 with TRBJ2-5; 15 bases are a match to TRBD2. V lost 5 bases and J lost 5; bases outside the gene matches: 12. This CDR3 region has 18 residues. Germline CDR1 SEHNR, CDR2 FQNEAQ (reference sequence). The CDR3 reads CASSRSGTSGGLRETQYF. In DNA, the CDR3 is TGTGCCAGCAGCCGATCCGGGACTAGCGGGGGGTTACGCGAGACCCAGTACTTC.

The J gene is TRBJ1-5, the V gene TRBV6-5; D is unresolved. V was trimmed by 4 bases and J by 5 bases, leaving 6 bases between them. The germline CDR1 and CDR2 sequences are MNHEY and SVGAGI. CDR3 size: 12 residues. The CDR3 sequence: CASSSPYQPQHF. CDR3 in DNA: TGTGCCAGCAGTTCCCCCTATCAGCCCCAGCATTTT.

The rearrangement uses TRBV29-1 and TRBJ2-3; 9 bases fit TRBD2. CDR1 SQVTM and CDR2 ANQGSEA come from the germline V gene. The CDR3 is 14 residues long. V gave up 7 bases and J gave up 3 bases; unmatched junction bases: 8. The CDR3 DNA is TGCAGCGGAGGGCGGGGGGGCTGGACAGATACGCAGTATTTT. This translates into CSGGRGGWTDTQYF.

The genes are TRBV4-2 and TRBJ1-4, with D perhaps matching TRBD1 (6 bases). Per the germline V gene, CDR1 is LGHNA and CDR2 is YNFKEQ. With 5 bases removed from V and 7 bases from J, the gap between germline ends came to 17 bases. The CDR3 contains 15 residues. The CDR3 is CASSAQQGDGEKLFF. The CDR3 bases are TGTGCCAGCAGCGCCCAACAGGGCGACGGTGAAAAACTGTTTTTT.

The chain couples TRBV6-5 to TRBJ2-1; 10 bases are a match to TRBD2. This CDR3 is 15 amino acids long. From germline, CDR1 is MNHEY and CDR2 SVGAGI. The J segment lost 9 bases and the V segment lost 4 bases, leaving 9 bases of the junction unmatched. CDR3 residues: CASSSSGGPHGEQFF. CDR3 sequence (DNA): TGTGCCAGCAGTTCTAGCGGGGGCCCCCATGGTGAGCAGTTCTTC.

For the CDR3, the DNA is TGCGCCAGCAGCGCACTAGCGGGGGCCTCAGGGGAGACCCAGTACTTC. Protein product: CASSALAGASGETQYF. The rearrangement joins TRBV5-1 to TRBJ2-5, with TRBD2 matching over 11 bases. Unmatched junction bases numbered 10, after V lost 4 bases and J lost 5 bases. CDR3 size: 16 residues. CDR1 SGHRS and CDR2 YFSETQ come from the germline V gene.

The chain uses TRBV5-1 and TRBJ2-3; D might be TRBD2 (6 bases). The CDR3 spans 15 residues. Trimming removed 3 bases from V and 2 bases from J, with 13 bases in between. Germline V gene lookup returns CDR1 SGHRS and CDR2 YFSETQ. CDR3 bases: TGCGCCAGCAGCTATACCGGGACTTACACAGATACGCAGTATTTT. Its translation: CASSYTGTYTDTQYF.

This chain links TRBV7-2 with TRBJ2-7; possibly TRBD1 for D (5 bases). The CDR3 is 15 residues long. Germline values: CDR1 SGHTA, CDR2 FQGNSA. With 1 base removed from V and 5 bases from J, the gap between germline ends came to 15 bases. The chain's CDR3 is CASSLGTTIRHEQYF. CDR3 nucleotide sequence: TGTGCCAGCAGCTTAGGGACAACCATTCGCCACGAGCAGTACTTC. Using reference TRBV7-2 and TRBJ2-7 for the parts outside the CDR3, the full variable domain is GAGVSQSPSNKVTEKGKDVELRCDPISGHTALYWYRQSLGQGLEFLIYFQGNSAPDKSGLPSDRFSAERTGGSVSTLTIQRTQQEDSAVYLCASSLGTTIRHEQYFGPGTRLTVT.

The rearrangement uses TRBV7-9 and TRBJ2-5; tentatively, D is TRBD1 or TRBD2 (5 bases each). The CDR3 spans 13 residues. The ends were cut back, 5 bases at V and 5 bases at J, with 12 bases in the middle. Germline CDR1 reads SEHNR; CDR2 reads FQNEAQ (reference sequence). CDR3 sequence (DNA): TGTGCCAGCAGCCCCGGGACCGGGGAGACCCAGTACTTC. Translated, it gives CASSPGTGETQYF.

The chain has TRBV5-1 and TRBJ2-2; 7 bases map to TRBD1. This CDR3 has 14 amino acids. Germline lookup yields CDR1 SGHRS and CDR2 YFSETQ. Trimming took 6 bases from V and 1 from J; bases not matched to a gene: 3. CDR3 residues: CASTGQMNTGELFF. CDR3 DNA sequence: TGCGCCAGCACGGGACAGATGAACACCGGGGAGCTGTTTTTT.

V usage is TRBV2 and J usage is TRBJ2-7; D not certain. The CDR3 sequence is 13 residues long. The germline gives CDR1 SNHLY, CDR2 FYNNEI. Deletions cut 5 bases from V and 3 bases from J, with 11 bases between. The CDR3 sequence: CASSKDEVYEQYF. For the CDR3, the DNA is TGTGCCAGCAGTAAGGACGAAGTCTACGAGCAGTACTTC.

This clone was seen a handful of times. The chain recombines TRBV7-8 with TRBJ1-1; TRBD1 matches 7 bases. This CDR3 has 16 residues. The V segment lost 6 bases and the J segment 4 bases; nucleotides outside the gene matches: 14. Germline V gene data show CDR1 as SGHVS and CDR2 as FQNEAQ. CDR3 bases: TGTGCCAGCAGGGTCCAAGGAGGGGGCGCGGGCACTGAAGCTTTCTTT. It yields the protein CASRVQGGGAGTEAFF.